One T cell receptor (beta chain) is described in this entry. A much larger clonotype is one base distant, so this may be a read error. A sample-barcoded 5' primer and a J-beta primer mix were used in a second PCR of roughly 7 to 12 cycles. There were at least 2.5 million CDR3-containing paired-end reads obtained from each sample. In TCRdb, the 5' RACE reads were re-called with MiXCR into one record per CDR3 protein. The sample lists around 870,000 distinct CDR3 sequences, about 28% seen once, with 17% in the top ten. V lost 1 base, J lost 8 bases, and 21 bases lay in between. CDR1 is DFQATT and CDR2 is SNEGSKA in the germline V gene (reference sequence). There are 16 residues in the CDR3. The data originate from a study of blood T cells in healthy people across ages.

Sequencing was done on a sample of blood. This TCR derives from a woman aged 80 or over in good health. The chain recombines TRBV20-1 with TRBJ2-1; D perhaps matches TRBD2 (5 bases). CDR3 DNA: TGCAGTGCTAGAGCTTCGGGGATTCGGATAGGCGATGAGCAGTTCTTC. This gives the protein CSARASGIRIGDEQFF.